This T cell receptor (beta chain) emerged from a study of vaccination and CD4 T cells after COVID-19. Study at large: Post-COVID samples had a sampling time that fell a median around 100 days after diagnosis (range 35 to 161). Cells received overlapping spike peptides from SARS-CoV-2, HCoV-NL63, HCoV-OC43 and HCoV-229E as stimulation.

Unmatched junction bases numbered 17, after V lost 11 bases and J lost 6 bases. CDR1 is MDHEN, CDR2 SYDVKM, per germline. This CDR3 is built from 15 residues. The Oncomine TCR Beta short-read assay was applied to DNA of cultured CD4+ T cells. Using its own MiXCR run on the PCR reads, TCRdb lists one record per CDR3 protein. The sample holds about 21,000 distinct CDR3 sequences, 70% seen once. Regarding treatment: roughly 11-day PBMC culture with coronavirus spike peptide pools or control peptides (ViraFEST assay). In regard to this clonotype: The target antigen is unknown.

Material: CD4+ T cells from blood, cultured in vitro. The rearrangement links TRBV28 to TRBJ2-5, with 8 bases lining up with TRBD2. This clonotype was obtained from a human donor who had recovered from COVID-19. CDR3 in amino acids: CASPASGSMLQTQYF. DNA of the CDR3: TGTGCCTCCCCGGCGAGCGGGAGCATGTTGCAGACCCAGTACTTC.